Below, one T cell receptor beta chain is given with its context. Its antigen is not identified. Patients had blood sampled at baseline and again on cycle 4 day 1 and cycle 7 day 1. TCRdb keeps only in-frame clones here, not all; method: immunoSEQ multiplex PCR. The profile shows tens of thousands of clones, more than 85% of them singletons. This sample is part of a study of OX40 agonist ivuxolimab in advanced cancers. At the level of the study: Earlier anti-PD-1, anti-PD-L1 or anti-CTLA-4 therapy was permitted; 40% had received some. Three patients had partial responses: one hepatocellular carcinoma, two cutaneous melanoma.

Notes on the study in general: In the expanded peripheral T cells, antigen specificity was never determined.

CDR3 size: 16 residues. V lost 1 base to trimming and J lost 8 bases; unmatched junction nucleotides: 9. In germline, CDR1 is LGHNT, CDR2 FRNRAP. The genes are TRBV12-5 and TRBJ2-1; 9 bases line up with TRBD1. Material: CD4+ or CD8+ T cells sorted from blood, obtained in a trial of the OX40 agonist ivuxolimab. The sequence was collected from an adult with an advanced solid tumor such as melanoma, head and neck, liver or kidney cancer. Written as DNA, the CDR3 is TGTGCTAGTGGTTTGGGACAGGGGGGGTACGCGTATGAGCAGTTCTTC. This gives the protein CASGLGQGGYAYEQFF.